What follows are 20 T cell receptor beta chains derived from one specimen sequenced in a study of a mutant IDH1 vaccine in newly diagnosed glioma. Only in-frame clones appear in the TCRdb table, and some are missing; sequencing was by immunoSEQ multiplex PCR. Among tens of thousands of clones listed, nearly 90% were seen once. These receptors lack a known antigen. Time point given: week 47, end of study. Doses consisted of 300 ug of mutant IDH1 20-mer peptide each, paired with topical imiquimod. Sequenced material: PBMCs, taken from a glioma patient whose treatment included an IDH1 peptide vaccine. Every receptor here comes from a woman aged 45-65 years with glioma.

This chain links TRBV5-1 with TRBJ2-7; D might be TRBD1 (5 bases). The CDR3 has 15 amino acids. V gave up 4 bases and J gave up 2 bases, with 16 bases separating them. Germline V lookup: CDR1 SGHRS, CDR2 YFSETQ. The CDR3 bases are TGCGCCAGCAGCCCCCGGCAGGGAACCCCCTACGAGCAGTACTTC. Its protein product is CASSPRQGTPYEQYF.

The chain links TRBV6-4 to TRBJ1-2; 8 nucleotides match TRBD1. V gave up 8 bases and J gave up 8 bases; unmatched junction bases: 10. Germline loops: CDR1 MRHNA, CDR2 SNTAGT. The CDR3 sequence is 13 residues long. The CDR3 nucleotides read TGTGCCAGCTCCCTCGGACAGGGCCGAGGCTACACCTTC. As protein: CASSLGQGRGYTF.

V and J are TRBV5-5 and TRBJ2-1; 8 nucleotides align to TRBD2. This CDR3 is 15 amino acids long. V shed 3 bases, J shed 12 bases, and the junction held 14 bases outside the gene matches. The germline V gene encodes CDR1 SGHKS and CDR2 YYEKEE (reference sequence). The CDR3 spells CASSSIQRGTGRQFF. The CDR3 DNA sequence: TGTGCCAGCAGCTCTATCCAGCGGGGGACCGGTAGGCAGTTCTTC. The whole variable domain, filled in from reference TRBV5-5 and TRBJ2-1, reads DAGVTQSPTHLIKTRGQQVTLRCSPISGHKSVSWYQQVLGQGPQFIFQYYEKEERGRGNFPDRFSARQFPNYSSELNVNALLLGDSALYLCASSSIQRGTGRQFFGPGTRLTVL.

This chain links TRBV25-1 with TRBJ1-2, with D unclear. The CDR3 is made up of 15 amino acids. Per the germline V gene, CDR1 is MGHDK and CDR2 is SYGVNS. Trimming pared 0 bases from V and 7 bases from J, leaving 15 bases between. CDR3 bases: TGTGCCAGCAGTGAATATGCGGAGACGCCCTCTGGCTACACCTTC. Its protein is CASSEYAETPSGYTF.

The chain couples TRBV11-2 to TRBJ2-7; D not resolved. This CDR3 spans 16 amino acids. Trimming took off 3 bases at V and 0 bases at J, with 15 bases between the two ends. Germline V gene data show CDR1 as SGHAT and CDR2 as FQNNGV. The CDR3 loop reads CASSFSGDESSYEQYF. CDR3 sequence (DNA): TGTGCCAGCAGCTTTTCTGGAGACGAGTCCTCCTACGAGCAGTACTTC. Full variable domain (outside the CDR3, taken from reference TRBV11-2 and TRBJ2-7): EAGVAQSPRYKIIEKRQSVAFWCNPISGHATLYWYQQILGQGPKLLIQFQNNGVVDDSQLPKDRFSAERLKGVDSTLKIQPAKLEDSAVYLCASSFSGDESSYEQYFGPGTRLTVT.

The CDR3, as DNA: TGTGCCAGCAGCTCGCAGGGACTAGCGGGAGGCCCCCCTGACGTCCTGACTTTC. It yields the protein CASSSQGLAGGPPDVLTF. The V call is TRBV13, the J call TRBJ2-6; 15 bases line up with TRBD2. J lost 11 bases, V lost 4 bases, and 12 bases had no gene match. The CDR3 spans 18 residues. Germline V CDR1 and CDR2: PRHDT, FYEKMQ (reference sequence).

In this sample, this clone turned up a few times. The V call is TRBV21-1, the J call TRBJ2-3; the table calls TRBD2, which could not be checked here. TRBV21-1 is noted as a pseudogene. The length of the CDR3 is 16 residues. Here the CDR3 DNA reads TGTGCCAGCAGCAAAGAAGGCGGGACCTGCACAGATACGCAGTATTTT. Translation: CASSKEGGTCTDTQYF.

The chain combines TRBV18 with TRBJ1-5, with a weak D call TRBD1 (6 bases). This CDR3 comprises 16 residues. CDR1 and CDR2 from the germline V gene are KGHSH and LQKENI. V lost 4 bases and J 7 bases, leaving 20 bases between the germline ends. The DNA for the CDR3 is TGTGCCAGCTCACTCTCATTGGTCAGGGGTGAGCAGCCCCAGCATTTT. It codes for CASSLSLVRGEQPQHF.

This clone was seen a few times. V is TRBV7-9 and J is TRBJ1-1; perhaps TRBD1 as D (6 bases). The CDR3 length is 14 residues. Germline V gives CDR1 SEHNR, CDR2 FQNEAQ (reference sequence). Trimming removed 1 base from V and 4 bases from J, with 10 bases in between. The CDR3 sequence: CASSLGGQGTEAFF. CDR3 coding DNA: TGTGCCAGCAGCTTAGGGGGGCAGGGCACTGAAGCTTTCTTT.

This sequence joins TRBV4-1 and TRBJ1-6; D uncertain. The V gene lost 0 bases and the J gene lost 0 bases, with 6 bases spanning the gap. Looked up from germline, CDR1 is MGHRA and CDR2 is YSYEKL. CDR3 length equals 16 residues. The CDR3 loop reads CASSQEGSSYNSPLHF. The CDR3 DNA sequence: TGCGCCAGCAGCCAAGAAGGTAGCTCCTATAATTCACCCCTCCACTTT.

CDR3 sequence (DNA): TGTGCCTGGAGACCCCCTGCCAAAAACATTCAGTACTTC. This sequence encodes CAWRPPAKNIQYF. V gene TRBV30 combines with J gene TRBJ2-4, with D unresolved. The CDR3 is 13 residues long. Trimming shortened V by 3 bases and J by 1 base, and 7 bases separated the two germline ends. Germline V gene lookup returns CDR1 GTSNPN and CDR2 SVGIG (reference sequence). Full variable domain (remainder filled in from reference TRBV30 and TRBJ2-4): SQTIHQWPATLVQPVGSPLSLECTVEGTSNPNLYWYRQAAGRGLQLLFYSVGIGQISSEVPQNLSASRPQDRQFILSSKKLLLSDSGFYLCAWRPPAKNIQYFGAGTRLSVL.

The chain is built from TRBV2 and TRBJ1-2; D possibly corresponds to TRBD1 (5 bases). CDR1 and CDR2 (germline): SNHLY, FYNNEI. V was pared by 2 bases and J by 0 bases, with 7 bases between. There are 14 residues in the CDR3. The CDR3 loop reads CASSEQGANYGYTF. Here the CDR3 DNA reads TGTGCCAGCAGTGAACAGGGAGCTAACTATGGCTACACCTTC.

The chain joins TRBV5-1 to TRBJ2-7, with 11 nucleotides matching TRBD1. Trimming took 6 bases from V and 4 from J; bases not matched to a gene: 15. The CDR3 spans 17 residues. Germline V gives CDR1 SGHRS, CDR2 YFSETQ. Here the CDR3 reads CASTRGTGGPEAYEQYF. DNA of the CDR3: TGCGCCAGCACTAGGGGGACAGGGGGACCGGAGGCTTACGAGCAGTACTTC.

The chain carries TRBV18 and TRBJ1-1; 7 positions agree with TRBD1. J was trimmed by 0 bases and V by 0 bases; bases with no gene match: 4. Germline V gene sequence: CDR1 KGHSH, CDR2 LQKENI. The CDR3 spans 16 residues. The CDR3 DNA sequence: TGTGCCAGCTCACCACCAGGGACAGTCATGAACACTGAAGCTTTCTTT. It is translated as CASSPPGTVMNTEAFF.

This chain uses TRBV5-1 with TRBJ2-7; 8 nucleotides agree with TRBD1. The CDR3 loop spans 15 amino acids. Trimming took 3 bases from V and 3 from J; bases not matched to a gene: 8. Germline V gives CDR1 SGHRS, CDR2 YFSETQ. For the CDR3, the DNA is TGCGCCAGCAGCTCGCAAGACAGGGGCCGCTACGAGCAGTACTTC. This gives the protein CASSSQDRGRYEQYF.

This clone was seen a single time. J is TRBJ1-5 and V is TRBV2, with 9 bases aligning to TRBD1. The CDR3 contains 13 residues. J lost 4 bases, V lost 6 bases, and 1 base had no gene match. CDR1 and CDR2 (germline): SNHLY, FYNNEI. CDR3 amino acids: CASRTGGNQPQHF. CDR3 in DNA: TGTGCCAGCAGGACAGGGGGGAATCAGCCCCAGCATTTT. The full variable domain, completed using reference TRBV2 and TRBJ1-5, is EPEVTQTPSHQVTQMGQEVILRCVPISNHLYFYWYRQILGQKVEFLVSFYNNEISEKSEIFDDQFSVERPDGSNFTLKIRSTKLEDSAMYFCASRTGGNQPQHFGDGTRLSIL.

The chain recombines TRBV28 with TRBJ2-5; D possibly corresponds to TRBD1 (6 bases). V was trimmed by 5 bases and J by 5 bases, leaving 15 bases between them. CDR3 length equals 14 residues. Germline CDR1 and CDR2: MDHEN and SYDVKM. CDR3 sequence reads: CASSPRQEWETQYF. DNA for the CDR3: TGTGCCAGCAGTCCTCGACAGGAGTGGGAGACCCAGTACTTC.

The rearrangement links TRBV5-6 to TRBJ2-5, with TRBD1 identical over 7 bases. The CDR3 contains 13 residues. Germline V CDR1 and CDR2: SGHDT, YYEEEE. Trimming took 4 bases from V and 7 from J; bases not matched to a gene: 7. The CDR3, as DNA: TGTGCCAGCAGCCCGACAGGGAGTGGGACCCAGTACTTC. This encodes CASSPTGSGTQYF.

The V gene is TRBV5-1, the J gene TRBJ2-1, with 10 bases that match TRBD1. CDR1 and CDR2 (germline): SGHRS, YFSETQ. With V trimmed by 1 base and J by 5 bases, 6 bases remained unmatched. This CDR3 spans 16 amino acids. The CDR3 sequence is CASSLSPGQGNNEQFF. The CDR3 nucleotides are TGCGCCAGCAGCTTGTCACCGGGACAGGGGAACAATGAGCAGTTCTTC.

The chain links TRBV9 to TRBJ2-2; 10 bases are a match to TRBD2. Germline V lookup: CDR1 SGDLS, CDR2 YYNGEE. The CDR3 is 16 residues long. The J segment lost 7 bases and the V segment lost 4 bases, leaving 10 bases of the junction unmatched. The CDR3 DNA is TGTGCCAGCAGCTCCACCGGGACTAGCGCCTTCGGGGAGCTGTTTTTT. Translating it yields CASSSTGTSAFGELFF. Based on the CDR3 plus reference TRBV9 and TRBJ2-2, the full variable domain is DSGVTQTPKHLITATGQRVTLRCSPRSGDLSVYWYQQSLDQGLQFLIQYYNGEERAKGNILERFSAQQFPDLHSELNLSSLELGDSALYFCASSSTGTSAFGELFFGEGSRLTVL.